These T cell receptor beta chains were read from a single sample in a study of vaccination and CD4 T cells after COVID-19. For these receptors, no antigen is known. In TCRdb, the PCR reads were re-called with MiXCR into one record per CDR3 protein. In the table there are some 10,000 distinct CDR3 sequences, 25% to 40% of which are singletons. The sample was CD4+ T cells from blood, cultured in vitro. The receptors come from a human donor in good health. Both conserved end residues are part of each CDR3. A D gene is named only where the DNA matches it firmly. Clone size is stated in some rows and not others, as once, few, many or a class when expanded.

TRBV6-2/TRBV6-3	TRBJ2-7	NA	NA	CASSYRPSTGAYEQYF	TGTGCCAGCAGTTACCGGCCATCGACGGGGGCTTACGAGCAGTACTTC
TRBV15	TRBJ2-1	NA	NA	CATSRGGRAQLSYNEQFF	TGTGCCACCAGCAGAGGTGGTCGGGCCCAACTCTCCTACAATGAGCAGTTCTTC
TRBV28	TRBJ2-7	NA	NA	CASSFRATEQYF	TGTGCCAGCAGTTTTAGGGCTACCGAGCAGTACTTC
TRBV21-1	TRBJ1-6	NA	few	CASSKKGTDRAARESPLHF	TGTGCCAGCAGCAAAAAGGGGACTGACAGGGCCGCCCGGGAATCACCCCTCCACTTT
TRBV7-9	TRBJ2-3	TRBD2	NA	CASSRAGETDTQYF	TGTGCCAGCAGCCGAGCGGGAGAAACAGATACGCAGTATTTT
TRBV4-2	TRBJ1-2	TRBD1	few	CASSQVAGTDGGYTF	TGTGCCAGCAGCCAAGTAGCCGGGACAGACGGTGGCTACACCTTC
TRBV6-2/TRBV6-3	TRBJ2-3	TRBD1	NA	CASTPSPRGTGGWDTQYF	TGTGCCAGCACCCCGTCTCCCCGGGGGACAGGGGGCTGGGATACGCAGTATTTT
TRBV5-1	TRBJ1-2	TRBD1	few	CASSPTGDSNYGYTF	TGCGCCAGCAGCCCGACAGGGGATTCTAACTATGGCTACACCTTC
TRBV7-9	TRBJ2-3	NA	NA	CASSLGSHQPQYF	TGTGCCAGCAGCTTGGGCAGTCATCAGCCCCAGTATTTT
TRBV30	TRBJ1-1	NA	NA	CAWSVQWGTTEAFF	TGTGCCTGGAGTGTACAATGGGGAACCACTGAAGCTTTCTTT
TRBV20-1	TRBJ1-1	NA	NA	CSATGAGEDFF	TGCAGTGCTACCGGGGCTGGGGAAGATTTCTTT
TRBV19	TRBJ1-6	TRBD1	medium-sized	CASSVQGGDNSPLHF	TGTGCCAGTAGCGTACAGGGGGGTGATAATTCACCCCTCCACTTT
TRBV7-2	TRBJ2-7	NA	few	CASSPRGGQGVEQYF	TGTGCCAGCAGCCCCCGTGGGGGGCAAGGAGTCGAGCAGTACTTC
TRBV28	TRBJ2-4	NA	few	CASRRVGLAKNIQYF	TGTGCCAGCAGAAGGGTCGGACTAGCCAAAAACATTCAGTACTTC
TRBV9	TRBJ2-5	NA	NA	CASSVGLVRGSGETQYF	TGTGCCAGCAGCGTAGGTTTAGTTCGGGGGAGCGGGGAGACCCAGTACTTC
TRBV7-9	TRBJ1-1	NA	medium-sized	CASSPTGNTEAFF	TGTGCCAGCAGCCCTACAGGGAACACTGAAGCTTTCTTT
TRBV28	TRBJ2-2	NA	NA	CGSSGGPNTGELFF	TGTGGCAGTTCTGGCGGGCCTAACACCGGGGAGCTGTTTTTT
TRBV6-5	TRBJ2-7	TRBD2	NA	CASSYRSSGSTRYEQYF	TGTGCCAGCAGTTATAGGTCTAGCGGGAGCACGAGGTACGAGCAGTACTTC
TRBV18	TRBJ1-1	NA	NA	CASSPITGDTEAFF	TGTGCCAGCTCACCAATTACCGGGGACACTGAAGCTTTCTTT
TRBV11-2	TRBJ1-2	NA	few	CASSSELGHPVSF	TGTGCCAGCAGCTCAGAACTGGGACACCCCGTCTCCTTC
TRBV20-1	TRBJ2-7	NA	NA	CSAEQGTESSYEQYF	TGCAGTGCCGAGCAGGGGACTGAGTCCTCCTACGAGCAGTACTTC
TRBV19	TRBJ2-3	TRBD1	NA	CASRDRGITDTQYF	TGTGCCAGTCGAGACAGGGGGATCACAGATACGCAGTATTTT
TRBV11-1	TRBJ1-1	NA	NA	CASSLAIFRAGTEAFF	TGTGCCAGCAGCTTAGCGATATTCAGGGCAGGCACTGAAGCTTTCTTT
TRBV4-3	TRBJ2-3	NA	few	CASSRGLFLEGDTQYF	TGCGCCAGCAGCCGTGGACTATTCTTAGAGGGAGATACGCAGTATTTT
TRBV28	TRBJ2-5	NA	few	CASSLKDSERETQYF	TGTGCCAGCAGTTTGAAGGACAGCGAACGGGAGACCCAGTACTTC
TRBV2	TRBJ2-3	TRBD1	NA	CASSGQGGTDTQYF	TGTGCCAGCAGTGGACAGGGGGGGACAGATACGCAGTATTTT
TRBV7-3	TRBJ1-2	NA	few	CASSPIRGGGGYTF	TGTGCCAGCAGCCCTATTAGGGGTGGTGGTGGCTACACCTTC
TRBV19	TRBJ2-3	TRBD2	NA	CASSIERLAGAEGDTQYF	TGTGCCAGTAGTATAGAGAGACTAGCGGGAGCCGAGGGAGATACGCAGTATTTT
TRBV28	TRBJ2-3	NA	NA	CASSTRRRRTDTQYF	TGTGCCAGCAGTACCCGACGGCGTCGCACAGATACGCAGTATTTT
TRBV28	TRBJ2-4	NA	few	CASKGGGTKNIQYF	TGTGCCAGCAAGGGAGGGGGAACCAAAAACATTCAGTACTTC
TRBV6-2/TRBV6-3	TRBJ2-1	NA	NA	CASTGWASYNEQFF	TGTGCCAGCACAGGGTGGGCCTCCTACAATGAGCAGTTCTTC
TRBV7-2	TRBJ1-1	TRBD1	few	CASSPTGSSTEAFF	TGTGCCAGCAGCCCGACAGGGTCTTCCACTGAAGCTTTCTTT
TRBV19	TRBJ1-1	NA	few	CASSVNTEAFF	TGTGCCAGTAGCGTCAACACTGAAGCTTTCTTT
TRBV6-5	TRBJ1-5	NA	few	CASSYSGDGQPQHF	TGTGCCAGCAGTTACTCGGGGGACGGTCAGCCCCAGCATTTT
TRBV27	TRBJ2-1	NA	few	CASSLYRSRVGNNEQFF	TGTGCCAGCAGTTTATACCGATCCAGGGTAGGAAACAATGAGCAGTTCTTC
TRBV7-9	TRBJ1-2	NA	few	CASSPTRDYGYTF	TGTGCCAGCAGCCCGACGAGGGACTATGGCTACACCTTC